The entry below describes one T cell receptor beta chain. A read error may explain this, as a much larger clone is one base away. TCRdb redid the calling of the RT-PCR reads with MiXCR, one entry per CDR3 protein. Of about 680,000 distinct CDR3 sequences listed, approximately 15% are singletons. The CDR3 covers 14 residues. From germline, CDR1 is SQVTM and CDR2 ANQGSEA. The V end was cut by 4 bases, the J end by 0 bases, with 11 bases between. The origin of this receptor is a female donor in good health, serving as a healthy control. The material sequenced was memory CD4+ T cells from blood. The gene calls are TRBV29-1 and TRBJ2-3; TRBD1 is a possible D gene (5 bases). CDR3 residues: CSVGPRQSTDTQYF. The CDR3 bases are TGCAGCGTTGGACCGAGACAGAGCACAGATACGCAGTATTTT.